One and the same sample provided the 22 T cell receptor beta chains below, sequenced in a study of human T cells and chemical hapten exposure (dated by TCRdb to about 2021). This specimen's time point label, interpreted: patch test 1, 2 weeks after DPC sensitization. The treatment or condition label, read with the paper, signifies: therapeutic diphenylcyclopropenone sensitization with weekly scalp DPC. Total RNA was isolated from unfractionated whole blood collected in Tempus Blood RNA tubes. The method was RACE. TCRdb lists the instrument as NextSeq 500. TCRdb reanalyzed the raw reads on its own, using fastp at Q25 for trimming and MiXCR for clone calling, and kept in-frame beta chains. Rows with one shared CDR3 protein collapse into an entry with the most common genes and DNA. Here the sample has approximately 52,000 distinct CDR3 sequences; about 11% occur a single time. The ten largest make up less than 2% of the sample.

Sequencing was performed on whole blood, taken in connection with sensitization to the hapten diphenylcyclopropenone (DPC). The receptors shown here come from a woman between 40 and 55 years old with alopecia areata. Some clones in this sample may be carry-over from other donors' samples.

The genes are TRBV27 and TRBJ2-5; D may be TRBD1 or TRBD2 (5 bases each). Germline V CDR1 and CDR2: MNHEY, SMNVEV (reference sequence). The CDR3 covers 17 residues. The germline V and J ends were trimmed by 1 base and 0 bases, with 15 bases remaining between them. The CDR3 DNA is TGTGCCAGCAGTTTATGGGACCCTACTATGTACCAAGAGACCCAGTACTTC. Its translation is CASSLWDPTMYQETQYF.

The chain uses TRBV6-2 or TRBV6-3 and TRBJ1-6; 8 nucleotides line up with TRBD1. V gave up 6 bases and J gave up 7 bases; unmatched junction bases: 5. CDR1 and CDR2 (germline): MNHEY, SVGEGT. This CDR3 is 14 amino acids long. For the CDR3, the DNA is TGTGCCAGCAGCCAGACAGGGGAAAATTCACCCCTCCACTTT. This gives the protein CASSQTGENSPLHF.

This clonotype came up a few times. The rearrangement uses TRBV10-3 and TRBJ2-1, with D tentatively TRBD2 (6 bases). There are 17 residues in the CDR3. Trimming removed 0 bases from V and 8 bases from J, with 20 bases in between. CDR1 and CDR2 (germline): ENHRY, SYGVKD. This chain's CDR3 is CAISESRERDRGDEQFF. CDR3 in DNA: TGTGCCATCAGTGAGTCCCGGGAGAGGGATCGCGGAGATGAGCAGTTCTTC.

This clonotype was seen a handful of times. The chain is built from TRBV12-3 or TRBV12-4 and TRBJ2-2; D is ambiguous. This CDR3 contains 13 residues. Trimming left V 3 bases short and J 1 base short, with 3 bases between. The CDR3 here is CASSFGNTGELFF. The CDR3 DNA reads TGTGCCAGCAGTTTTGGGAACACCGGGGAGCTGTTTTTT.

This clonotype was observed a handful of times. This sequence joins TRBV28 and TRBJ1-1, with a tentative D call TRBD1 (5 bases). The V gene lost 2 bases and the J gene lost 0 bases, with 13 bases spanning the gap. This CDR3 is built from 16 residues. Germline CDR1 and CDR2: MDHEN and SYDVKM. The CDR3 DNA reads TGTGCCAGCAGTTTACCCGGGACTATCTTGAACACTGAAGCTTTCTTT. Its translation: CASSLPGTILNTEAFF.

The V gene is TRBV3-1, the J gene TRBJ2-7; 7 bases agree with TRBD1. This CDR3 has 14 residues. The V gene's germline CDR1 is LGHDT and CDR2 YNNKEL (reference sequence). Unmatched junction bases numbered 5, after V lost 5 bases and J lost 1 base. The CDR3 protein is CASSTRTGSYEQYF. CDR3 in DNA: TGTGCCAGCAGCACCCGGACAGGTTCCTACGAGCAGTACTTC.

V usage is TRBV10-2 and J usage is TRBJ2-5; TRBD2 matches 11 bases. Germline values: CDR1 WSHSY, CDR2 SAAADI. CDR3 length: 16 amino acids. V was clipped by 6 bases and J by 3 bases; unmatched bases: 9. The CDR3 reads CASSFPLGLAEETQYF. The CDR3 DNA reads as TGCGCCAGCAGCTTCCCCCTGGGACTAGCGGAAGAGACCCAGTACTTC.

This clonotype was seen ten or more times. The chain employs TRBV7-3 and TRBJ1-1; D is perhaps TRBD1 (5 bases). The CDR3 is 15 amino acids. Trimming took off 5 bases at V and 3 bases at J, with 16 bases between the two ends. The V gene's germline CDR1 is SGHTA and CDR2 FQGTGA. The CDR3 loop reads CASSPLPGEDTEAFF. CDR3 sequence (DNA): TGTGCCAGCAGCCCGTTACCGGGGGAGGACACTGAAGCTTTCTTT.

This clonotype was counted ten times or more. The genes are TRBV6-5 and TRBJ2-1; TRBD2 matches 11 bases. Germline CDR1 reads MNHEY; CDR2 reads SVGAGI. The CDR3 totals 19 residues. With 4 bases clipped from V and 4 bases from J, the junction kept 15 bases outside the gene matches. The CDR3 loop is CASSLSPPSGRKIYNEQFF. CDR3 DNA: TGTGCCAGCAGTTTATCCCCGCCTAGCGGGAGGAAAATTTACAATGAGCAGTTCTTC.

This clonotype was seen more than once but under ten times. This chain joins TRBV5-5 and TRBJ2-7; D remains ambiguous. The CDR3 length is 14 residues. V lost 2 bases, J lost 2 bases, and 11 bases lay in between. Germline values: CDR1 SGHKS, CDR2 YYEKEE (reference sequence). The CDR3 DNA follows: TGTGCCAGCAGCTTAACCGGAAACCCCTACGAGCAGTACTTC. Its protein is CASSLTGNPYEQYF.

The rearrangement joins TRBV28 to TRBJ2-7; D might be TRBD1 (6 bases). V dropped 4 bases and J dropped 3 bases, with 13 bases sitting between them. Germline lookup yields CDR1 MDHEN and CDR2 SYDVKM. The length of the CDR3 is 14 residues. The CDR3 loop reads CASSSPGHLYEQYF. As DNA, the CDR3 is TGTGCCAGCAGTTCCCCGGGACACCTCTACGAGCAGTACTTC. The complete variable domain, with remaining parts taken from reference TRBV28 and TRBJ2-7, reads DVKVTQSSRYLVKRTGEKVFLECVQDMDHENMFWYRQDPGLGLRLIYFSYDVKMKEKGDIPEGYSVSREKKERFSLILESASTNQTSMYLCASSSPGHLYEQYFGPGTRLTVT.

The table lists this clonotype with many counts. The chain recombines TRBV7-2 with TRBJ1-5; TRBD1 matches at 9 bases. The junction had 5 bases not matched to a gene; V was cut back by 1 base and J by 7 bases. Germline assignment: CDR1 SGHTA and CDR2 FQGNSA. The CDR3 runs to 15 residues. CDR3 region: CASSLGQGEGQPQHF. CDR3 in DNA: TGTGCCAGCAGCTTAGGACAGGGGGAAGGGCAGCCCCAGCATTTT.

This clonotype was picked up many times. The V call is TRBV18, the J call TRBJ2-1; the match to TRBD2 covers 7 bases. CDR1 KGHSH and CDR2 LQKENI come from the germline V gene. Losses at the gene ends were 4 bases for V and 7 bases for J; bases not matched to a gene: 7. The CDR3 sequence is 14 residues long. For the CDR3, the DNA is TGTGCCAGCTCACAACGGGGGGAACGGAATGAGCAGTTCTTC. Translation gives CASSQRGERNEQFF.

The CDR3 sequence is CASSSSARVMNTEAFF. The CDR3 DNA is TGTGCCAGCAGTTCCTCAGCTCGGGTGATGAACACTGAAGCTTTCTTT. V usage is TRBV28 and J usage is TRBJ1-1; D is uncertain. From germline, CDR1 is MDHEN and CDR2 SYDVKM. The CDR3 runs to 16 residues. The ends were cut back, 4 bases at V and 0 bases at J, with 15 bases in the middle.

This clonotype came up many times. CDR3 nucleotide sequence: TGCGCCAGCAGCACGGGACAGGGTATGGTGGAGCAGTACTTC. Its protein is CASSTGQGMVEQYF. V is TRBV5-1 and J is TRBJ2-7, with 9 bases aligning to TRBD1. Unmatched junction bases numbered 9, after V lost 4 bases and J lost 7 bases. CDR3 size: 14 residues. Germline V gene sequence: CDR1 SGHRS, CDR2 YFSETQ.

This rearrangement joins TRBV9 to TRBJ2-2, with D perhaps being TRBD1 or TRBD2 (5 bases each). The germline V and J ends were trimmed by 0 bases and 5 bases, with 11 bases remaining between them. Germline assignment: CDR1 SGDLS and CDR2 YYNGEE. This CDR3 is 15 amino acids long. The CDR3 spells CASSVEVEGTGELFF. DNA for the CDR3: TGTGCCAGCAGCGTAGAGGTCGAGGGGACCGGGGAGCTGTTTTTT.

DNA for the CDR3: TGTGCCAGCAGCCCTAGACAGTCTACTTACAATGAGCAGTTCTTC. Residues: CASSPRQSTYNEQFF. This chain uses TRBV11-3 with TRBJ2-1; the D gene is possibly TRBD1 (5 bases). The V gene's germline CDR1 is SGHNT and CDR2 YENEEA. V shed 5 bases and J shed 4 bases, with 15 bases lying between them. This CDR3 is 15 amino acids long.

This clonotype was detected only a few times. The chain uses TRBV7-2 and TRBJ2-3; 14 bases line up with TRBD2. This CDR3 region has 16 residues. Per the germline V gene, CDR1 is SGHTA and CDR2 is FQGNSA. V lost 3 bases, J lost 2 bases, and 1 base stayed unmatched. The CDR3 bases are TGTGCCAGCAGCTTGGGACTAGCGGGGGACACAGATACGCAGTATTTT. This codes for CASSLGLAGDTDTQYF.

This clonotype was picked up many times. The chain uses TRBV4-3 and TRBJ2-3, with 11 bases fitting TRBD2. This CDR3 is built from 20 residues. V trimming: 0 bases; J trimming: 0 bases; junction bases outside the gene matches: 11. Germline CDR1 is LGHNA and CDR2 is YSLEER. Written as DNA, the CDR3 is TGCGCCAGCAGCCAAGATGTAGCAACTAGCGGGGGACATAGCACAGATACGCAGTATTTT. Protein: CASSQDVATSGGHSTDTQYF.

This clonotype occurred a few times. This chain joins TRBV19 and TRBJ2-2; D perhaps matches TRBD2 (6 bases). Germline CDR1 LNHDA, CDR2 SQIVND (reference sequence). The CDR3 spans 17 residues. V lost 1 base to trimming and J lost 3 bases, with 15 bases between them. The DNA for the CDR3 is TGTGCCAGTAGTATAGTCGCCGGAGGGGCGGACACCGGGGAGCTGTTTTTT. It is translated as CASSIVAGGADTGELFF.

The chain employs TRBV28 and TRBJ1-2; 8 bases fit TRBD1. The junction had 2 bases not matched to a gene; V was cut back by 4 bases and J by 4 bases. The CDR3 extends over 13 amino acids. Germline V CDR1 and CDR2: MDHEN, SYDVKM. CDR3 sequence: CASSSGQGYGYTF. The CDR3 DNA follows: TGTGCCAGCAGTTCCGGACAGGGCTATGGCTACACCTTC.

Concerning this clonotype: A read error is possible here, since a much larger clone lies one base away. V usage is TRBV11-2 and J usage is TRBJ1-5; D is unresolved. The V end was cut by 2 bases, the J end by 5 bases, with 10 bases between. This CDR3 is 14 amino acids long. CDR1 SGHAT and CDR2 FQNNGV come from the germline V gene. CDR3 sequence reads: CASSLSRSDQPQHF. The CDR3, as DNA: TGTGCCAGCAGCTTATCAAGAAGTGATCAGCCCCAGCATTTT.